This T cell receptor (beta chain) was sequenced during a study of Graves' ophthalmopathy and Graves' hyperthyroidism. Study in general: Pretreatment peripheral blood was obtained at initial diagnosis. Notes on the study in general: Detected in blood as well were most expanded thyroid clonotypes with frequency above 0.001. A classifier, a 13-signature model, separated ophthalmopathy from stable hyperthyroidism with around 88% sensitivity and roughly 80% specificity. At about 70% sensitivity and approximately 78% specificity, the model predicted progression of the ophthalmopathy.

This clonotype appeared many times. Its antigen is unidentified. Beta-chain TCR CDR3 regions were amplified from RNA transcripts. After a first-round RT-PCR with HTBI primers, a second-round multiplex PCR was run. TCRdb reprocessed the multiplex PCR reads with MiXCR, giving one entry per CDR3 protein. The sample includes almost 750,000 distinct CDR3 sequences, 40% seen only once; the top ten take 44%. The sequence was collected from an adult man with Graves' ophthalmopathy. Sequenced material: peripheral blood.

CDR3 DNA: TGTGCCATCAGTGATGACCATCCGGAGGCAACTAATGAAAAACTGTTTTTT. As protein: CAISDDHPEATNEKLFF. J is TRBJ1-4 and V is TRBV10-3; D gene ambiguous. V lost 3 bases and J lost 0, with 14 bases in between. The germline V gene has CDR1 ENHRY and CDR2 SYGVKD. The CDR3 is 17 residues long.